This TCR beta chain was recovered during a study of shared clonotypes between healthy human individuals (TCRdb year 2020). Looking at the study overall: A few men and two women, aged 18 to 49 years, made up the cohort. Each donor's leukapheresis produced roughly between roughly 0.85 and 9 billion PBMCs. For each donor, CD4 naive and CD4 memory were each given three plates, CD8 naive was given two plates, and CD8 memory was given one plate. Blood TCR repertoires of a handful of healthy adults were deeply sequenced to estimate repertoire size and the extent of clonotype sharing between individuals. Libraries were prepared and TCR repertoires were sequenced by different laboratories using diverse techniques, in order to increase sequencing depth and limit assay-specific biases. General conclusions and limits of the study: Sharing across several donors was observed for about 5% of naive CD4, 3.5% of naive CD8, over 2% of memory CD4, and approximately 0.41% of memory CD8 clonotypes. Pairwise subsampling led to the expectation that sequencing depth would affect the degree of clonotype sharing among donors. Because the study included only a small number of donors, the genetic and exposure-history diversity represented was limited. Sampling was restricted to blood, and TCR repertoires in tissues likely differ from the TCR repertoires found in blood. Compared with non-shared clonotypes, clonotypes shared by all four sorted-subset donors had higher generation probabilities. Estimated clonotype richness was generally larger for naive than for memory subsets. Incomplete sequencing was indicated by rarefaction of sorted-subset datasets, despite the large sequencing depth.

Donors were healthy HIV-negative adults with no recently reported acute infections or vaccinations. Every donor was a Caucasian adult living in Nashville, Tennessee, USA. CD4+ T cells were enriched by magnetic negative selection, after which naive cells were positively selected on CD45RA and the negative fraction was taken as the memory subset. Blood was obtained by leukapheresis, after which PBMCs were separated by Ficoll-Histopaque density gradient centrifugation and cryopreserved in liquid nitrogen vapor phase. Analytical flow cytometry was used to check the purity and quantity of each magnetically sorted T cell population. Genomic DNA was isolated from every sorted fraction and measured by UV absorbance on a Nanodrop 2000c. Concerning this clone: It has no known antigen specificity. No base quality values were provided; no much bigger clone lies one nucleotide off.

V is shortened by 2 bases, J by 8 bases, and the region joining them spans 12 bases. CDR3 length: 12 amino acids, cysteine to phenylalanine. Only the CDR3 portion is preserved as DNA: 36 bases, with reading frame beginning at the first base. Via the germline V gene (reference sequence), CDR1 is GTSNPN and CDR2 SVGIG. Using the deep immunoSEQ assay, multiplex PCR amplified TCR CDR3 regions from genomic DNA. Extracted genomic DNA from each cell subset was distributed evenly across all wells of several immunoSEQ 96-well plates, and each plate was treated as a replicate. For sorted subsets, each replicate PCR was loaded with 200 ng genomic DNA, equivalent to 30,000 or so T cell genomes. Purified libraries were measured with a Qubit 3.0 fluorometer, size-checked on a Bioanalyzer 2100, and measured again with the KAPA Library Quantification kit. Every immunoSEQ 96-well plate was sequenced on a dedicated single-read 150-cycle Illumina NextSeq 550 flow cell. As for how the authors treated the data: Because the immunoSEQ output held only junctional sequences and lacked quality scores, the filtering could not match the filtering applied to full-length reads. To assign V/J genes and CDR3, sequences were annotated against IMGT germline references using PyIR, a Python wrapper for IgBLAST v1.9. Reads with weak V/J assignments (E-value above 1e-6), missing CDR3, stop codons, out-of-frame junctions, or ambiguous translated residues were removed. V3J clonotypes were defined by identical inferred V gene, J gene, and CDR3 amino acid sequence. Percentage overlap between repertoires was calculated by dividing the number of shared unique clonotypes by the size of the smaller repertoire. Repertoire richness was assessed with RTK rarefaction, the Chao1 estimator, and Recon v2.1 estimates of unobserved clonotypes. Generation probabilities for all TCRbeta clonotypes obtained by the gDNA method from a handful of donors were computed using OLGA. Not all clones reach the TCRdb copy of this immuneACCESS table, which keeps in-frame sequences only. Checked studies attribute under half of the gap to unresolved V genes and leave the rest unexplained. V, J and clone size reflect that table, while D and trimming were determined from the DNA. Across this sample there are a few million clones, with more than 80% seen only once. The top ten hold around 0.14% of the sample.

Input material: naive CD4+ T cells sorted from blood. The sample's cell subset or site, from its label and the paper: CD45RA+ positively selected. This TCR was sampled from a man aged 18 to 35 in good health. The receptor chain draws on TRBV30 and TRBJ1-1; the D segment cannot be called with confidence. The base sequence is TGTGCCTGGAGTCCGGGAGCTATAGAAGCTTTCTTT. This sequence encodes CAWSPGAIEAFF.